By share of the sample, the clone carrying this T cell receptor beta chain is hyperexpanded. Its specificity is not known. These data are taken from a study of T-cell reconstitution after alpha-beta-depleted transplantation in children. Findings and caveats of the study: High day-60 TCRbeta diversity in some patients came from surviving recipient T cells and thymic progenitors. In patients about two months after transplant, alpha-beta T cells reportedly arose from several hundred expanded graft clones. Once a year had passed after transplant, T-cell counts and diversity came mostly from newly produced T cells.

During its preparation, the TCRbeta library received unique molecular identifiers. MiXCR, applied by TCRdb to the PCR reads, yields one record per CDR3 protein. The top ten clones hold over 55% of a sample with about 15,000 distinct CDR3 sequences, around 12% of them seen once. With V trimmed by 5 bases and J by 6 bases, 9 bases remained unmatched. Germline CDR1 and CDR2: SGHVS and FNYEAQ. The CDR3 covers 14 residues. The gene calls are TRBV7-6 and TRBJ2-7; 8 positions agree with TRBD1. Source: PBMCs, mostly from graft donor cells, taken 180 days after TCRalphabeta/CD19-depleted stem cell transplant. This receptor was obtained from a boy under two years old who had a stem cell transplant for Wiskott-Aldrich syndrome, so the T cells may come from the graft donor. The CDR3 bases are TGTGCCAGCAGCCCCCAGGCGACAGGGGCCGAGCAGTACTTC. Amino acids: CASSPQATGAEQYF.